This record looks at one T cell receptor beta chain sequence and its context. This record comes from a study of blood T cell repertoires in COVID-19. Overall study context: PBMCs, B-cell-depleted T cells, or T cells provided the cDNA or gDNA that made up the material.

The CDR3 sequence is 15 residues long. CDR1 is SGHTA and CDR2 is FQGTGA in the germline V gene. Trimming removed 4 bases at V and 1 base at J, with 13 bases between. Sequenced by immunoSEQ multiplex PCR; TCRdb stores in-frame clones only, minus some. The repertoire has under 100,000 clones, 80% to 95% of them found once; the top ten carry 6.3%. The TCR originated in a woman aged 55-69 years with active COVID-19. The genes are TRBV7-3 and TRBJ1-1, with D uncertain. Sequenced: peripheral blood. The CDR3 DNA sequence: TGTGCCAGCAGCTCCGTAGGACGGGAGAACACTGAAGCTTTCTTT. Its translation: CASSSVGRENTEAFF.